One sample yielded the 15 T cell receptor beta chains listed below, sequenced in a study of post-analysis software for immune sequencing data. Study observations and caveats: Compared with controls, patients had more of about five TRBV segments, including TRBV5-6, TRBV5-1 and TRBV20-1.

Libraries were made from TCR beta cDNA, and they carried unique molecular identifiers. TCRdb analysed the PCR reads with MiXCR anew, one entry per CDR3 protein. Among 150,000 to 200,000 distinct CDR3 sequences listed, around 30% were seen once. Antigens of these TCRs are unknown. The sample comprised blood. These receptors originate from a girl aged 5-17 years with multiple sclerosis.

A remark on this clonotype: One junction end does not reproduce the germline sequence, and a read error may be involved. The chain is built from TRBV10-3 and TRBJ2-7, with 8 bases fitting TRBD2. The germline V gene has CDR1 ENHRY and CDR2 SYGVKD. This CDR3 has 14 amino acids. The CDR3 DNA sequence: TGTGCCGTCAGTGTACGAGCGGGAGCCGACGAGCAGTACTTC. Translation: CAVSVRAGADEQYF.

Only a few counts were recorded for this clonotype. The chain carries TRBV12-3 or TRBV12-4 and TRBJ1-5, with D perhaps matching TRBD1 (5 bases). The CDR3 consists of 16 residues. The germline V and J ends were trimmed by 4 bases and 0 bases, with 13 bases remaining between them. CDR3 nucleotide sequence: TGTGCCAGCAGTTCGGGCGGGGCCTTTAGCAATCAGCCCCAGCATTTT. This encodes CASSSGGAFSNQPQHF.

V and J are TRBV20-1 and TRBJ1-6, with D maybe TRBD1 (5 bases). Germline V gives CDR1 DFQATT, CDR2 SNEGSKA (reference sequence). Trimming shortened V by 6 bases and J by 6 bases, and 12 bases separated the two germline ends. The CDR3 runs 13 residues. CDR3 sequence (DNA): TGCAGTGCCTCCTGGGGACTTAATTCACCCCTCCACTTT. This codes for CSASWGLNSPLHF.

In regard to this clonotype: A clone one base away is much larger, so this may be a read error. The V and J genes are TRBV4-2 and TRBJ2-1; D uncertain. Germline V lookup: CDR1 LGHNA, CDR2 YNFKEQ. CDR3 length equals 13 residues. The V end lost 4 bases, the J end lost 8 bases, and 12 bases lay between the germline ends. For the CDR3, the DNA is TGTGCCAGCAGCCTATGGGTTGGGGATGAGCAGTTCTTC. Protein product: CASSLWVGDEQFF.

About this clonotype: This may come from a read error, since a much larger clone is one base off. CDR3 residues: CSVEGPSGTVKLTLLPYNEQYF. In DNA form, the CDR3 reads TGCAGCGTTGAAGGGCCTAGCGGGACGGTAAAACTAACTCTTCTTCCGTACAATGAGCAGTACTTC. The chain combines TRBV29-1 with TRBJ2-7, with 9 bases fitting TRBD2. In germline, CDR1 is SQVTM, CDR2 ANQGSEA. With V trimmed by 1 base and J by 7 bases, 32 bases remained unmatched. The CDR3 totals 22 residues.

This chain connects TRBV5-1 to TRBJ1-2; 10 bases are a match to TRBD1. This CDR3 has 15 residues. The trim removed 4 bases at V and 6 bases at J, leaving 9 bases unmatched. Germline values: CDR1 SGHRS, CDR2 YFSETQ. The CDR3 nucleotides are TGCGCCAGCAGCGGAGGGACAGGGGTGAACCATGGCTACACCTTC. It yields the protein CASSGGTGVNHGYTF.

This clonotype has ten or more counts. V and J are TRBV27 and TRBJ2-7; D gene uncertain. The germline V gene has CDR1 MNHEY and CDR2 SMNVEV (reference sequence). This CDR3 has 14 residues. Deletions cut 3 bases from V and 2 bases from J, with 11 bases between. CDR3 DNA sequence: TGTGCCAGCAGTTTGGGTCCGCCCACCTACGAGCAGTACTTC. Its protein is CASSLGPPTYEQYF.

This clonotype was recorded at least ten times. V and J are TRBV12-3 or TRBV12-4 and TRBJ2-5; 14 nucleotides agree with TRBD2. V gave up 6 bases and J gave up 5 bases; unmatched junction bases: 8. This CDR3 contains 16 residues. CDR3 loop: CASSPGTSGSKETQYF. In nucleotides, the CDR3 is TGTGCCAGCAGCCCCGGGACTAGCGGGAGCAAGGAGACCCAGTACTTC.

This clonotype was counted a single time. A much larger clone lies one base from this, so it may be a read error. The chain joins TRBV7-8 to TRBJ2-3; 7 bases fit TRBD2. V lost 7 bases and J lost 2; bases outside the gene matches: 6. The CDR3 totals 14 residues. The V gene's germline CDR1 is SGHVS and CDR2 FQNEAQ. The CDR3 nucleotides read TGTGCCAGCACCGGGGGGAGACACACAGATACGCAGTATTTT. Protein product: CASTGGRHTDTQYF.

This clonotype turned up a few times. This may come from a read error, since a much larger clone is one base off. The chain uses TRBV7-3 and TRBJ2-1, with 7 positions matching TRBD1. After removal of 5 bases from V and 13 bases from J, the junction contained 11 bases not matched to a gene. CDR3 length: 13 residues. The germline V gene encodes CDR1 SGHTA and CDR2 FQGTGA. The CDR3 reads CASSRGTEETQFF. Written as DNA, the CDR3 is TGTGCCAGCAGCCGAGGGACAGAAGAGACCCAGTTCTTC.

This clonotype has only a few counts. The CDR3 region is CSAQVPMNTEAFF. As DNA, the CDR3 is TGCAGCGCGCAGGTCCCCATGAACACTGAAGCTTTCTTT. The chain uses TRBV29-1 and TRBJ1-1; D gene unclear. The CDR3 is 13 amino acids. Between the trimmed V and J ends, which lost 7 bases and 0 bases, there was a span of 12 bases. The germline V gene has CDR1 SQVTM and CDR2 ANQGSEA.

A note on this clonotype: It may be a read error: a sequence one base away is much more abundant. The CDR3 sequence is CASSLRAGGNNEQFF. In nucleotides, the CDR3 is TGTGCCAGCAGTTTGCGAGCGGGAGGGAACAATGAGCAGTTCTTC. The gene calls are TRBV28 and TRBJ2-1; TRBD2 agrees at 10 bases. The CDR3 has 15 residues. The germline gives CDR1 MDHEN, CDR2 SYDVKM. Trimming removed 3 bases from V and 5 bases from J; junction bases left unmatched: 4.

This chain joins TRBV12-3 or TRBV12-4 and TRBJ2-3, with D perhaps matching TRBD1 (5 bases). Between the trimmed V and J ends, which lost 5 bases and 2 bases, there was a span of 20 bases. The CDR3 has 17 residues. The CDR3 nucleotides read TGTGCCAGCAGTCATAATCTTGGACAACCTCTCACAGATACGCAGTATTTT. Its protein product is CASSHNLGQPLTDTQYF.

This clonotype came up a few times. Given a much more abundant clone one base away, this may be a read error. V usage is TRBV5-1 and J usage is TRBJ2-7; TRBD1 or TRBD2 may be the D gene (5 bases each). Germline CDR1 SGHRS, CDR2 YFSETQ. Trimming removed 3 bases from V and 9 bases from J, with 13 bases in between. CDR3 length equals 12 residues. This CDR3 is CASSSTTGLQYF. As DNA, the CDR3 is TGCGCCAGCAGCTCGACTACAGGATTGCAGTACTTC.

Of note for this clonotype: This may arise from a read error, as a much more abundant clone is one base away. The J gene is TRBJ2-7, the V gene TRBV27; D gene unclear. The CDR3 contains 13 residues. From germline, CDR1 is MNHEY and CDR2 SMNVEV (reference sequence). This CDR3 is CANSSSQADEQYF. DNA for the CDR3: TGTGCCAACAGTTCCTCTCAGGCCGACGAGCAGTACTTC.